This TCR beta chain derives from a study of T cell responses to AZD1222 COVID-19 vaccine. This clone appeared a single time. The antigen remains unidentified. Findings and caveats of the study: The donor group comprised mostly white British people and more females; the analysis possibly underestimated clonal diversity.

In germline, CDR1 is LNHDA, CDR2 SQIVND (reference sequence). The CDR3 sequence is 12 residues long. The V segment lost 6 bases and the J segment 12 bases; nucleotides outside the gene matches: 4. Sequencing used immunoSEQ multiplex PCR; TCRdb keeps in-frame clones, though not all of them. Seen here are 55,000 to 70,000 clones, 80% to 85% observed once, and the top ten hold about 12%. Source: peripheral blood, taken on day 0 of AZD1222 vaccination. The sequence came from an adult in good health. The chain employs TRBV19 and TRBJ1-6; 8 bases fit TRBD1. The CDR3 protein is CASRDRAGPLHF. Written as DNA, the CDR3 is TGTGCCAGTAGGGACAGGGCCGGACCCCTCCACTTT.